Listed below are T cell receptor beta chains from one sample, sequenced in a study of T-cell memory formation after mild COVID-19. Via MiXCR, TCRdb re-called the 5' RACE reads, giving one row per CDR3 protein. The sample shows 550,000 to 700,000 distinct CDR3 sequences, 17% of them seen only once. Sequences were obtained from PBMCs or a T cell subset sorted from them (not recorded which). The receptor set was obtained from an adult woman who had mild COVID-19 (a few samples of this study predate the infection). Cell type and time point are not known. Both conserved end residues are part of each CDR3. D genes are given only for firm matches. Where a row states a size, it is once, few, many or the class of an expanded clone; other rows omit it.

>TRBV6-5|TRBJ2-1|TRBD1|few
CASSRGQVTNNEQFF
TGTGCCAGCAGCCGGGGACAGGTCACCAACAATGAGCAGTTCTTC
>TRBV7-9|TRBJ2-1|-|-
CASRLSSYNEQFF
TGTGCCAGCAGATTGAGCTCCTACAATGAGCAGTTCTTC
>TRBV7-2|TRBJ1-2|-|-
CASSSRDQRYTF
TGTGCCAGCAGCTCCCGGGACCAGCGTTACACCTTC
>TRBV24-1|TRBJ1-1|TRBD1|-
CATRDSHTEAFF
TGTGCCACTAGGGACAGCCACACTGAAGCTTTCTTT
>TRBV27|TRBJ2-1|TRBD2|few
CASSLGPAGGPTSYNEQFF
TGTGCCAGCAGTTTAGGGCCAGCGGGAGGGCCTACGTCCTACAATGAGCAGTTCTTC
>TRBV4-3|TRBJ2-3|TRBD2|many
CASSQGVPSGDTQYF
TGCGCCAGCAGCCAAGGGGTCCCTAGCGGGGATACGCAGTATTTT
>TRBV30|TRBJ1-1|-|-
CAWSVHEGKAEAFF
TGTGCCTGGAGTGTACATGAAGGGAAAGCTGAAGCTTTCTTT
>TRBV7-2|TRBJ2-4|-|-
CASSPRQGGKNIQYF
TGTGCCAGCAGCCCCCGACAGGGAGGCAAAAACATTCAGTACTTC
>TRBV5-1|TRBJ2-2|-|many
CASSPRTNTGELFF
TGCGCCAGCAGTCCGAGGACCAACACCGGGGAGCTGTTTTTT
>TRBV9|TRBJ1-2|-|-
CASSATPSPGRNYGYTF
TGTGCCAGCAGCGCCACCCCCTCCCCGGGACGGAACTATGGCTACACCTTC
>TRBV6-5|TRBJ1-6|TRBD1|-
CASRSTLSGTVSSPLHF
TGTGCCAGCAGGTCCACTCTTTCCGGGACAGTCTCTTCACCCCTCCACTTT
>TRBV3-1|TRBJ1-6|-|-
CASSQGVRFSPLHF
TGTGCCAGCAGCCAAGGTGTAAGGTTTTCACCCCTCCACTTT
>TRBV20-1|TRBJ1-2|-|-
CSARDLDRYGYTF
TGCAGTGCTAGAGATCTGGACCGGTATGGCTACACCTTC
>TRBV23-1|TRBJ2-6|TRBD1|few
CASSLRAASRDRNSGANVLTF
TGCGCCAGCAGTCTTCGGGCGGCTTCACGGGACAGGAACTCTGGGGCCAACGTCCTGACTTTC
>TRBV7-2|TRBJ2-2|TRBD1|-
CASSLVGTGSTGELFF
TGTGCCAGCAGCTTAGTCGGGACAGGTAGCACCGGGGAGCTGTTTTTT
>TRBV20-1|TRBJ2-7|-|many
CSASPGNRYEQYF
TGCAGTGCTAGTCCAGGGAACCGCTACGAGCAGTACTTC
>TRBV6-6|TRBJ1-2|-|few
CASSYRDGYTF
TGTGCCAGCAGTTACAGGGATGGCTACACCTTC
>TRBV24-1|TRBJ2-1|TRBD2|few
CATSDPRLAGSGEQFF
TGTGCCACCAGTGACCCCCGGTTAGCGGGAAGCGGTGAGCAGTTCTTC
>TRBV6-5|TRBJ2-7|-|-
CASSYSPGAQYEQYF
TGTGCCAGCAGTTACTCACCAGGAGCCCAGTACGAGCAGTACTTC
>TRBV7-2|TRBJ2-5|-|few
CASSLGWRETQYF
TGTGCCAGCAGCTTAGGGTGGAGGGAGACCCAGTACTTC